The entry below gives a single T cell receptor beta chain sequence along with its context. Its antigen is still unknown. The PCR contained 60 Vbeta and 13 Jbeta primers. Here immunoSEQ multiplex PCR was the method, and the copy in TCRdb shows in-frame clones only, minus some. The table records under 150,000 clones, about four fifths of them present only once. After removal of 5 bases from V and 5 bases from J, the junction contained 7 bases not matched to a gene. Germline V gene sequence: CDR1 SGHVS, CDR2 FQNEAQ. The CDR3 covers 14 residues. This record belongs to a study of cytomegalovirus exposure and HLA in healthy donors. Points from the study as a whole: The study designated 150 or so TCR beta chains cytomegalovirus-associated.

Sequencing used PBMCs. This chain uses TRBV7-8 with TRBJ2-3; 7 bases line up with TRBD2. This receptor was identified in a woman aged 40 to 50 in good health and CMV-seropositive. The CDR3 protein is CASSALGGEDTQYF. CDR3 nucleotide sequence: TGTGCCAGCAGCGCCCTGGGAGGGGAAGATACGCAGTATTTT.